This TCR beta chain was captured in a study of blood T cell repertoires in COVID-19. In germline, CDR1 is SQVTM, CDR2 ANQGSEA. V gave up 0 bases and J gave up 2 bases; unmatched junction bases: 9. The CDR3 is 16 residues long. Sequenced by immunoSEQ multiplex PCR; TCRdb stores in-frame clones only, minus some. The table has more than 150,000 clones, around 80% seen once. The V and J genes are TRBV29-1 and TRBJ2-5, with 7 bases aligning to TRBD2. The clonotype was recovered from a man in his 60s who had been exposed to COVID-19. The sample was PBMCs or T cells enriched from blood (not recorded which). Written as DNA, the CDR3 is TGCAGCGTTGAAGATCGGGAGCGGGAAGGACAAGAGACCCAGTACTTC. Its translation is CSVEDREREGQETQYF.